This T cell receptor beta chain derives from a study of blood T cell repertoires in COVID-19. The overall study: The cDNA or gDNA used as material had been derived from T cells, B-cell-depleted T cells, or PBMCs.

In the source study's methods: Amplifying reference gene primers gave estimates of nucleated cell counts. Clones were sequenced by immunoSEQ multiplex PCR, and TCRdb holds only the in-frame ones, with some missing. The V and J calls and clone size come from that table; D and trimming were worked out from the DNA. Altogether more than 85,000 clones are present, around 86% being singletons, with the ten largest covering 37%. V lost 3 bases to trimming and J lost 3 bases, with 12 bases between them. The CDR3 runs to 15 residues. Germline assignment: CDR1 ENHRY and CDR2 SYGVKD. Sequenced: peripheral blood. The chain uses TRBV10-3 and TRBJ1-5; D is ambiguous. The TCR originated in a man of 80 years or more with acute or convalescent COVID-19. The CDR3 spells CAISDVGSINQPQHF. The DNA of the CDR3 is TGTGCCATCAGTGATGTAGGGAGCATCAATCAGCCCCAGCATTTT.